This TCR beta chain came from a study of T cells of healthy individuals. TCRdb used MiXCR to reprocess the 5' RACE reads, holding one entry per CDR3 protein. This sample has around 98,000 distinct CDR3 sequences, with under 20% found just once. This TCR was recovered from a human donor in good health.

Here the CDR3 reads CASSRGQSNQPQHF. The CDR3 coding sequence is TGTGCCAGCAGCAGGGGACAAAGCAATCAGCCCCAGCATTTT. This chain connects TRBV7-2 to TRBJ1-5; D perhaps matches TRBD1 (6 bases). Germline V gene data show CDR1 as SGHTA and CDR2 as FQGNSA. This CDR3 contains 14 residues. Trimming pared 5 bases from V and 1 base from J, leaving 9 bases between.